This TCR beta chain was documented in a study of shared clonotypes between healthy human individuals. Overall study: A few men and two women, aged 18 to 49, were donors.

As to this clone: The antigen remains undetermined.

Broader study findings: Generation of non-shared clonotypes was less probable than generation of clonotypes shared by all four donors.

The CDR3 has 15 residues. Germline CDR1 reads SGHNT; CDR2 reads YENEEA. V shed 4 bases, J shed 4 bases, and the junction held 8 bases outside the gene matches. Sequenced by immunoSEQ multiplex PCR; TCRdb stores in-frame clones only, minus some. Of roughly 2 million clones in the sample, 95% were seen once. The authors divided CD4+ cells into CD45RA+ naive and CD45RA-negative memory subsets. The sample consisted of naive CD4+ T cells sorted from blood. The subset here: CD45RA+ positively selected. The chain uses TRBV11-3 and TRBJ2-7; 9 nucleotides line up with TRBD2. This sequence originates from a man aged 18 to 35 in good health. CDR3 sequence (DNA): TGTGCCAGCAGCTCGTATAGCGGGAGTACGTACGAGCAGTACTTC. It is translated as CASSSYSGSTYEQYF.